This T cell receptor (beta chain) was sequenced for a study of shared clonotypes between healthy human individuals. As to this clone: What it binds is not known.

The naive CD8 subset, CD45RO-negative cells positively selected for CCR7, excluded terminally differentiated effector memory CD45RA+ cells. Points from the study as a whole: Richness estimates generally favored naive over memory subsets. Generation probabilities were higher for clonotypes shared across all four sorted-subset donors than for unshared ones.

The CDR3 has 17 residues. V trimming: 2 bases; J trimming: 10 bases; junction bases outside the gene matches: 14. The germline CDR1 and CDR2 sequences are MNHEY and SMNVEV (reference sequence). Sequencing was performed with immunoSEQ multiplex PCR; in TCRdb, only in-frame clones are kept and a portion is missing. The sample consists of approximately 740,000 clones, over 90% of them appearing once. The material sequenced was naive CD8+ T cells sorted from blood. This TCR came from a man aged 25-45 years in good health. The chain combines TRBV27 with TRBJ2-1; TRBD1 aligns across 10 bases. The CDR3 region is CASSLNGGGQGLGEQFF. CDR3 nucleotide sequence: TGTGCCAGCAGTTTAAATGGAGGGGGACAGGGGCTGGGGGAGCAGTTCTTC.